These 25 T cell receptor beta chains came from one sample sequenced in a study of blood T cell repertoires in COVID-19. Profiled with immunoSEQ multiplex PCR; TCRdb holds only in-frame clones, not every one. The sample gives some 150,000 clones, around nine tenths of which show up once; more than 5% is in the top ten. The sequenced sample was peripheral blood. These receptors were collected from a human donor in a cohort sampled during active COVID-19.

The chain links TRBV11-2 to TRBJ2-5; D call uncertain. The length of the CDR3 is 15 residues. From germline, CDR1 is SGHAT and CDR2 FQNNGV. Trimming left V 4 bases short and J 2 bases short, with 14 bases between. The CDR3 DNA is TGTGCCAGCAGCTCAGATCCCAGACAACAAGAGACCCAGTACTTC. As protein: CASSSDPRQQETQYF. Together with reference TRBV11-2 and TRBJ2-5, the CDR3 gives the full variable domain: EAGVAQSPRYKIIEKRQSVAFWCNPISGHATLYWYQQILGQGPKLLIQFQNNGVVDDSQLPKDRFSAERLKGVDSTLKIQPAKLEDSAVYLCASSSDPRQQETQYFGPGTRLLVL.

The chain employs TRBV30 and TRBJ2-1; TRBD2 matches 8 bases. The CDR3 loop spans 14 amino acids. The trim removed 3 bases at V and 7 bases at J, leaving 8 bases unmatched. The germline gives CDR1 GTSNPN, CDR2 SVGIG (reference sequence). The CDR3, as DNA: TGTGCCTGGAGGTTACGGGGGGGGAAGAATGAGCAGTTCTTC. This gives the protein CAWRLRGGKNEQFF.

The chain has TRBV28 and TRBJ2-2; 9 bases fit TRBD2. The trim removed 6 bases at V and 0 bases at J, leaving 2 bases unmatched. The CDR3 covers 15 residues. Germline V lookup: CDR1 MDHEN, CDR2 SYDVKM. The CDR3 coding sequence is TGTGCCAGCAGGACTAGCGGTACGAACACCGGGGAGCTGTTTTTT. Its protein product is CASRTSGTNTGELFF.

This chain links TRBV5-6 with TRBJ1-4, with D tentatively TRBD1 (6 bases). The ends were cut back, 4 bases at V and 14 bases at J, with 18 bases in the middle. Germline V gene sequence: CDR1 SGHDT, CDR2 YYEEEE. CDR3 length: 13 amino acids. The CDR3 region has the DNA TGTGCCAGCAGCACCCGGGGGGGCCTTGTGCTGTTTTTT. Residues: CASSTRGGLVLFF.

The rearrangement links TRBV28 to TRBJ2-1; 11 positions match TRBD1. The CDR3 is 16 residues long. CDR1 and CDR2 from the germline V gene are MDHEN and SYDVKM. V shed 7 bases and J 8 bases; nucleotides not matched to a gene: 13. CDR3 sequence reads: CASITTGDRGWDEQFF. DNA of the CDR3: TGTGCCAGCATTACCACGGGGGACAGGGGGTGGGATGAGCAGTTCTTC.

The V gene is TRBV18, the J gene TRBJ1-2, with 9 positions matching TRBD1. The CDR3 totals 17 residues. Germline loops: CDR1 KGHSH, CDR2 LQKENI. V was pared by 1 base and J by 2 bases, with 8 bases of the junction left unmatched. CDR3 region: CASSPQAPGQGNYGYTF. Written as DNA, the CDR3 is TGTGCCAGCTCACCACAGGCCCCGGGACAGGGCAACTATGGCTACACCTTC. Drawing the rest from reference TRBV18 and TRBJ1-2, the complete variable domain is NAGVMQNPRHLVRRRGQEARLRCSPMKGHSHVYWYRQLPEEGLKFMVYLQKENIIDESGMPKERFSAEFPKEGPSILRIQQVVRGDSAAYFCASSPQAPGQGNYGYTFGSGTRLTVV.

This chain connects TRBV13 to TRBJ2-1, with D uncertain. This CDR3 is 12 amino acids long. Germline values: CDR1 PRHDT, CDR2 FYEKMQ (reference sequence). V lost 5 bases to trimming and J lost 10 bases, with 12 bases between them. CDR3: CASSIRVREQFF. CDR3 DNA: TGTGCCAGCAGCATTCGGGTGCGCGAGCAGTTCTTC. The full variable domain, in which reference TRBV13 and TRBJ2-1 provide the parts outside the CDR3, is AAGVIQSPRHLIKEKRETATLKCYPIPRHDTVYWYQQGPGQDPQFLISFYEKMQSDKGSIPDRFSAQQFSDYHSELNMSSLELGDSALYFCASSIRVREQFFGPGTRLTVL.

V and J are TRBV4-1 and TRBJ2-3; perhaps TRBD1 as D (6 bases). Germline V gene lookup returns CDR1 MGHRA and CDR2 YSYEKL. The CDR3 spans 15 residues. The V gene lost 1 base and the J gene lost 2 bases, with 10 bases spanning the gap. CDR3: CASSQVTGPTDTQYF. The DNA for the CDR3 is TGCGCCAGCAGCCAAGTGACAGGCCCCACAGATACGCAGTATTTT.

The chain recombines TRBV28 with TRBJ1-6; TRBD1 aligns across 8 bases. The V and J ends lost 4 bases and 7 bases, in that order; junction bases with no gene match: 6. CDR3 length equals 15 residues. In germline, CDR1 is MDHEN, CDR2 SYDVKM. The CDR3: CASSSRTGKNSPLHF. The CDR3, as DNA: TGTGCCAGCAGTTCCAGGACAGGGAAGAATTCACCCCTCCACTTT.

The count of this clone is one. The chain combines TRBV27 with TRBJ1-5; a possible D gene is TRBD1 (5 bases). The CDR3 contains 13 residues. Trimming took off 6 bases at V and 0 bases at J, with 6 bases between the two ends. Germline V gene data show CDR1 as MNHEY and CDR2 as SMNVEV (reference sequence). The DNA for the CDR3 is TGTGCCAGCAGGACAGATAGCAATCAGCCCCAGCATTTT. Translated: CASRTDSNQPQHF.

The rearrangement joins TRBV6-6 to TRBJ2-7; 8 positions agree with TRBD1. With V trimmed by 7 bases and J by 6 bases, 8 bases remained unmatched. CDR3 length equals 13 residues. Germline V gives CDR1 MNHNY, CDR2 SVGAGI (reference sequence). The CDR3 nucleotides are TGTGCCAGCACGGCAGGGGGCTTGGGCGAGCAGTACTTC. Its protein product is CASTAGGLGEQYF.

This clone turned up a few times. The rearrangement uses TRBV11-2 and TRBJ2-5, with a tentative D call TRBD1 (5 bases). This CDR3 has 15 amino acids. Germline V lookup: CDR1 SGHAT, CDR2 FQNNGV. Trimming took 2 bases from V and 1 from J, leaving 11 bases between them. The CDR3 DNA sequence: TGTGCCAGCAGCTTAAGTCCGGACACCCAAGAGACCCAGTACTTC. Its translation: CASSLSPDTQETQYF.

This clone appeared a few times. This chain links TRBV2 with TRBJ1-5, with 11 bases identical to TRBD1. The CDR3 sequence is 16 residues long. In germline, CDR1 is SNHLY, CDR2 FYNNEI. V trimming: 6 bases; J trimming: 1 base; junction bases outside the gene matches: 5. The CDR3, as DNA: TGTGCCAGCAGCGGACAGGGGGCAGCGAGCAATCAGCCCCAGCATTTT. Translating it yields CASSGQGAASNQPQHF.

The genes are TRBV11-2 and TRBJ2-5; no firm D call. V dropped 2 bases and J dropped 5 bases, with 21 bases sitting between them. The germline CDR1 and CDR2 sequences are SGHAT and FQNNGV. The CDR3 contains 17 residues. This chain's CDR3 is CASSLMGSVVVPETQYF. CDR3 bases: TGTGCCAGCAGCTTAATGGGCTCGGTAGTTGTGCCGGAGACCCAGTACTTC.

The rearrangement joins TRBV10-1 to TRBJ2-1; TRBD2 matches at 13 bases. Germline V gene sequence: CDR1 WNHNN, CDR2 SYGVQD (reference sequence). The CDR3 contains 19 residues. The V and J ends lost 0 bases and 4 bases, in that order; junction bases with no gene match: 9. CDR3 sequence: CASSESTLGLAGKYNEQFF. CDR3 DNA: TGCGCCAGCAGTGAGTCGACTCTGGGACTAGCGGGGAAATACAATGAGCAGTTCTTC.

The V gene is TRBV19, the J gene TRBJ2-3, with D possibly matching TRBD2 (6 bases). CDR3 size: 16 residues. Trimming stripped 8 bases from V and 1 base from J, with 19 bases between. Germline loops: CDR1 LNHDA, CDR2 SQIVND (reference sequence). CDR3 in amino acids: CASASPRRERTDTQYF. The CDR3 DNA follows: TGTGCCAGTGCCTCCCCCAGGCGGGAACGCACAGATACGCAGTATTTT.

Details on this clone: Other DNA sequences in the same sample also yield this CDR3. J is TRBJ1-1 and V is TRBV4-1; D ambiguous. Trimming removed 1 base at V and 3 bases at J, with 6 bases between. The CDR3 runs to 13 residues. Germline-derived CDR1 and CDR2 are MGHRA and YSYEKL. The CDR3 DNA reads TGCGCCAGCAGCCAAGCCGGGGACACTGAAGCTTTCTTT. Protein sequence: CASSQAGDTEAFF.

This chain joins TRBV13 and TRBJ1-4; TRBD1 agrees at 9 bases. Germline CDR1 reads PRHDT; CDR2 reads FYEKMQ (reference sequence). V shed 5 bases, J shed 8 bases, and the junction held 9 bases outside the gene matches. The CDR3 runs 15 residues. The CDR3 spells CASSTGTGRNEKLFF. The CDR3, as DNA: TGTGCCAGCAGCACCGGGACAGGGAGGAACGAAAAACTGTTTTTT.

This chain uses TRBV19 with TRBJ1-2; the match to TRBD1 covers 7 bases. Germline loops: CDR1 LNHDA, CDR2 SQIVND (reference sequence). This CDR3 contains 13 residues. V dropped 7 bases and J dropped 7; count of bases not matched to a gene: 9. CDR3 DNA: TGTGCCAGTATCACAGACAGGGCGGCTGGCTACACCTTC. Its protein is CASITDRAAGYTF.

The V and J genes are TRBV11-2 and TRBJ2-7; 12 nucleotides match TRBD2. CDR3 size: 18 residues. Looked up from germline, CDR1 is SGHAT and CDR2 is FQNNGV. The junction had 12 bases not matched to a gene; V was cut back by 3 bases and J by 3 bases. CDR3 residues: CASSFLLAGGSILYEQYF. In DNA, the CDR3 is TGTGCCAGCAGCTTCCTACTAGCGGGAGGTAGTATCCTCTACGAGCAGTACTTC.

The V and J genes are TRBV5-5 and TRBJ2-5; D is undetermined. The germline CDR1 and CDR2 sequences are SGHKS and YYEKEE (reference sequence). The V end lost 0 bases, the J end lost 5 bases, and 14 bases lay between the germline ends. The CDR3 consists of 15 residues. DNA of the CDR3: TGTGCCAGCAGCTTGGGGTCCGTAAGTCGGGAGACCCAGTACTTC. Protein: CASSLGSVSRETQYF.

The chain uses TRBV2 and TRBJ2-7; 8 bases line up with TRBD1. The CDR3 consists of 13 residues. V was clipped by 8 bases and J by 3 bases; unmatched bases: 6. The germline V gene has CDR1 SNHLY and CDR2 FYNNEI. CDR3 amino acids: CASGGTGDYEQYF. The CDR3 DNA follows: TGTGCCAGCGGAGGGACAGGAGACTACGAGCAGTACTTC.

This clone was seen only a few times. The chain joins TRBV30 to TRBJ2-3; D is perhaps TRBD2 (5 bases). The V gene's germline CDR1 is GTSNPN and CDR2 SVGIG (reference sequence). This CDR3 contains 11 residues. The V end was cut by 2 bases, the J end by 13 bases, with 13 bases between. The CDR3: CAWSPSGKEYF. CDR3 DNA sequence: TGTGCCTGGAGTCCCAGCGGAAAGGAGTATTTT.

V usage is TRBV4-1 and J usage is TRBJ2-7; TRBD2 matches 9 bases. V was clipped by 1 base and J by 2 bases; unmatched bases: 12. Germline V gives CDR1 MGHRA, CDR2 YSYEKL. CDR3 length equals 18 residues. The CDR3: CASSQVGRGSGRTYEQYF. CDR3 coding DNA: TGCGCCAGCAGCCAAGTGGGGCGGGGCAGCGGGAGGACCTACGAGCAGTACTTC.

The genes are TRBV19 and TRBJ2-7, with D tentatively TRBD2 (6 bases). This CDR3 comprises 11 residues. V was cut by 6 bases and J by 7 bases, with 10 bases left in between. Germline V CDR1 and CDR2: LNHDA, SQIVND (reference sequence). As DNA, the CDR3 is TGTGCCAGTAGGCGAGGAGGGGAGCAGTACTTC. It yields the protein CASRRGGEQYF.